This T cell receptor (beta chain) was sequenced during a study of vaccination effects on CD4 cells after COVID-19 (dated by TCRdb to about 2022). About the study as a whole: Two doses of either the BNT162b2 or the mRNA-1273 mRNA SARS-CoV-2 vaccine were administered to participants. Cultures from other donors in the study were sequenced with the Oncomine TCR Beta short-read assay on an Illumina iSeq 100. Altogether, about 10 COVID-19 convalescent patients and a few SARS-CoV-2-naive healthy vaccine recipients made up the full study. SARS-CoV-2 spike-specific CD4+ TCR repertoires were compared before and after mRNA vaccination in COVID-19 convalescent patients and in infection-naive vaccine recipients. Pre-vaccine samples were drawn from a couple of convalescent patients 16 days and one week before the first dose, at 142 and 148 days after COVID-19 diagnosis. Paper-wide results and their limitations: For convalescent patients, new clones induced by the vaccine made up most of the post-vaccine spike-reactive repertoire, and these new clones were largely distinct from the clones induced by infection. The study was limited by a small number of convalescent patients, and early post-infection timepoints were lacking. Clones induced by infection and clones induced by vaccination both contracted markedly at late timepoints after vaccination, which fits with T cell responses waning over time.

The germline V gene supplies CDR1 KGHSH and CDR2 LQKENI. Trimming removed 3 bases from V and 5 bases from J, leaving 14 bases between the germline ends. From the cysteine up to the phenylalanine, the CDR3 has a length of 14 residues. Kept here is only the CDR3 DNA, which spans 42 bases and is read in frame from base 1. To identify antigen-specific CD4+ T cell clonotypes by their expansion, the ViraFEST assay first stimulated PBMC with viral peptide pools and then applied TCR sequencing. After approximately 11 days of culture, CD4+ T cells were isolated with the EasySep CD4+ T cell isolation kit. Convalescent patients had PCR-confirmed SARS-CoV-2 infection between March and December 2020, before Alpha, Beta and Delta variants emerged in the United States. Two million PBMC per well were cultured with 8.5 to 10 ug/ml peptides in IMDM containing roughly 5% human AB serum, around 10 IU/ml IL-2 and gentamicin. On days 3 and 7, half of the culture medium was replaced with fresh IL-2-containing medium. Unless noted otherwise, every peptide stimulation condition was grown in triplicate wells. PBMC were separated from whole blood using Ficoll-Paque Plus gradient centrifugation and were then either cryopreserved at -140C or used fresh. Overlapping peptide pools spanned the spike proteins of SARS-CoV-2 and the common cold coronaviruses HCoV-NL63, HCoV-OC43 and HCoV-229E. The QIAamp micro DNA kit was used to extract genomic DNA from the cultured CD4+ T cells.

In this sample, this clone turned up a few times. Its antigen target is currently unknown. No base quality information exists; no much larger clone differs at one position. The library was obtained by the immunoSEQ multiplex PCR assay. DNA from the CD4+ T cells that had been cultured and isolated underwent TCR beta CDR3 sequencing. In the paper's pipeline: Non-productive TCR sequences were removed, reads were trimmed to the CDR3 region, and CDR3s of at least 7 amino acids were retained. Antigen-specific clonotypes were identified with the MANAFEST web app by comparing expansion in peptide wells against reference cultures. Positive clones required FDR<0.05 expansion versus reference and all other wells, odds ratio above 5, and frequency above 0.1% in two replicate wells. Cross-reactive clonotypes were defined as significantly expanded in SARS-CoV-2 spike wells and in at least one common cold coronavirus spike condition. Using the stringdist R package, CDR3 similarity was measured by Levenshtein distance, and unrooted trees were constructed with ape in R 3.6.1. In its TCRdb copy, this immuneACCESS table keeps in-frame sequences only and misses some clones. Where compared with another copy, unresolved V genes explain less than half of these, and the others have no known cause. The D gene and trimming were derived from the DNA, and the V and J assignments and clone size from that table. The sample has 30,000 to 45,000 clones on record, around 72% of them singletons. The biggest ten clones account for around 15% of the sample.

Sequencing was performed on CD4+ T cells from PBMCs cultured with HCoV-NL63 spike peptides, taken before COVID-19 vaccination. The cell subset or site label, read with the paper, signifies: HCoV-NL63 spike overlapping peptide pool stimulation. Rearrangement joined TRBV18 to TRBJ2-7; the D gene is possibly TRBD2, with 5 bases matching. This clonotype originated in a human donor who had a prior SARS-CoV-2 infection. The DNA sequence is TGTGCCAGCTCACCTGACTATGGTTTGCACGAGCAGTACTTC. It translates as CASSPDYGLHEQYF.